This T cell receptor (beta chain) was found in a study of vaccination effects on CD4 cells after COVID-19. Study-wide points: Clonal contraction was marked in infection- and vaccine-induced clones late after vaccination.

Clones were read by immunoSEQ multiplex PCR, and TCRdb kept only the in-frame ones, dropping some. Here the sample spans around 46,000 clones, around 74% being singletons. Germline loops: CDR1 MNHEY, CDR2 SVGAGI. The ends lost 6 bases at V and 3 bases at J; junction bases unmatched: 1. This CDR3 is 13 amino acids long. A remark on this clone: Antigen specificity is unknown.

With the ViraFEST assay, the study expanded antigen-specific CD4+ T cells using viral peptide pools, then sequenced them. At the end of about ten days of culture, CD4+ T cells were isolated. Two-dose vaccination with either BNT162b2 or mRNA-1273 was given to the participants. Half the medium was swapped for IL-2 medium on days 3 and 7. V is TRBV6-5 and J is TRBJ2-7, with 11 bases fitting TRBD2. Sequencing used CD4+ T cells from PBMCs cultured with HCoV-OC43 spike peptides, obtained after COVID-19 vaccination. Subset here: HCoV-OC43 spike overlapping peptide pool stimulation. This clonotype was obtained from a human donor who received a COVID-19 vaccine. CDR3 bases: TGTGCCAGCAGGGGACTAGCGGACTACGAGCAGTACTTC. Its protein product is CASRGLADYEQYF.